This is a list of T cell receptor beta chains from one sample in a study of control samples from healthy donors and cancer patients. Profiled with immunoSEQ multiplex PCR; TCRdb holds only in-frame clones, not every one. The sample lists about 160,000 clones, approximately 90% seen once, with 0.65% to 0.85% in the top ten. Sequencing used blood. The receptors shown here come from a woman aged 30 to 39 in good health. Both conserved end residues are part of each CDR3. D genes are given only for firm matches. Part of the rows lack a size; the others show once, few, many or a class for expanded clones.

D gene,V gene,J gene,clone size,CDR3 DNA,CDR3 protein
TRBD1,TRBV28,TRBJ2-7,-,TGTGCCAGCACCCACGGGACAGGACCCTACGAGCAGTACTTC,CASTHGTGPYEQYF
-,TRBV7-3,TRBJ2-5,-,TGTGCCAGCAGCTTAGTGGTAGCCTTAGAGACCCAGTACTTC,CASSLVVALETQYF
-,TRBV7-9,TRBJ1-4,-,TGTGCCAGCAGCTTAGCGCAACAGGGTGAAAAACTGTTTTTT,CASSLAQQGEKLFF
TRBD2,TRBV30,TRBJ2-1,-,TGTGCCTGTCAACTAGCGGGAGGCCGAGATGAGCAGTTCTTC,CACQLAGGRDEQFF
-,TRBV7-8,TRBJ1-5,-,TGTGCCAGCAGCTCCCCCGGGCAGGTTACAAATCAGCCCCAGCATTTT,CASSSPGQVTNQPQHF
TRBD2,TRBV7-9,TRBJ2-3,-,TGTGCCAGCAGCTCGGGACTAGCGGTTAGCACAGATACGCAGTATTTT,CASSSGLAVSTDTQYF
-,TRBV28,TRBJ2-7,-,TGTGCCAGCAGTGGATCCCGGGACCCCTACGAGCAGTACTTC,CASSGSRDPYEQYF
-,TRBV28,TRBJ1-2,-,TGTGCCAGCAGTTTACCCCGAGGCCTCGTCCATGGCTACACCTTC,CASSLPRGLVHGYTF
TRBD1,TRBV15,TRBJ1-4,-,TGTGCCACCAGCCTAGAGGGGACAGGGGAGGAAAAACTGTTTTTT,CATSLEGTGEEKLFF
TRBD1,TRBV6-5,TRBJ1-4,-,TGTGCCAGCAGTTCCCCAGGGGGCGATGAAAAACTGTTTTTT,CASSSPGGDEKLFF
TRBD1,TRBV5-8,TRBJ1-2,-,TGTGCCAGCAGCCCGCGGACAGGGGGGTTCTATGGCTACACCTTC,CASSPRTGGFYGYTF
TRBD1,TRBV12-3/TRBV12-4,TRBJ2-1,-,TGTGCCAGCAGTTTATGGGACAGGGCGTTCTTC,CASSLWDRAFF
-,TRBV12-5,TRBJ1-1,-,TGTGCTAGTGTCCTCAGGGAAGTGAACACTGAAGCTTTCTTT,CASVLREVNTEAFF
-,TRBV15,TRBJ2-1,once,TGTGCCACCAGCAGAGATAGGAACAATGAGCAGTTCTTC,CATSRDRNNEQFF
-,TRBV3-1/TRBV3-2,TRBJ1-5,-,TGTGCCAGCGCTAATAGAGGGCAGCAGCCCCAGCATTTT,CASANRGQQPQHF
-,TRBV21-1,TRBJ2-1,-,TGTGCCAGCAGCAAGGTAAACGGGAGGCCCTACAATGAGCAGTTCTTC,CASSKVNGRPYNEQFF
TRBD2,TRBV7-3,TRBJ2-1,-,TGTGCCAGCAGCCCCTCCGGTAGCGGGAGTTTCTATGAGCAGTTCTTC,CASSPSGSGSFYEQFF
-,TRBV19,TRBJ1-1,once,TGTGCCAGTAGTCGGGGCACTGAAGCTTTCTTT,CASSRGTEAFF
-,TRBV5-5,TRBJ2-2,-,TGTGCCAGCAGCTTGGGGACCCTCGCCGGGGAGCTGTTTTTT,CASSLGTLAGELFF
-,TRBV10-3,TRBJ2-1,-,TGCGCCATCAGTGAGAGAAGCGGGACAGAGTACTCCTACAATGAGCAGTTCTTC,CAISERSGTEYSYNEQFF
TRBD2,TRBV18,TRBJ2-1,once,TGTGCCAGCTCACGTACCGGGACTAGCGGGCATAATGAGCAGTTCTTC,CASSRTGTSGHNEQFF
TRBD1,TRBV28,TRBJ1-5,-,TGTGCCAGCAGGCCGACAGGGAACCGTCAGCCCCAGCATTTT,CASRPTGNRQPQHF
-,TRBV4-1,TRBJ1-1,-,TGCGCCAGCAGCCAAGATGGGCGGCGTTCTGAAGCTTTCTTT,CASSQDGRRSEAFF
-,TRBV29-1,TRBJ1-4,-,TGCAGCGTGGCGACAGGAAGCAGTGAAAAACTGTTTTTT,CSVATGSSEKLFF
-,TRBV11-3,TRBJ2-3,-,TGTGCCAGCAGCCTTCAGACCCCGGGGGCGCAGTATTTT,CASSLQTPGAQYF
-,TRBV27,TRBJ1-1,-,TGTGCCAGCAGTTTACGCACGGATTACACTGAAGCTTTCTTT,CASSLRTDYTEAFF
-,TRBV4-2,TRBJ2-5,-,TGTGCCAGCAGCCAAGGGCAGAAAGAGACCCAGTACTTC,CASSQGQKETQYF
TRBD2,TRBV6-6,TRBJ2-5,-,TGTGCCAGCAGGCCCGGGACTAGTAATTATGAGACCCAGTACTTC,CASRPGTSNYETQYF
-,TRBV28,TRBJ2-3,-,TGTGCCAGCAGCCCTTGGAGGACTACAGATACGCAGTATTTT,CASSPWRTTDTQYF
-,TRBV30,TRBJ1-4,-,TGTGCCTTTCGGCAGGGAGAAGGAGAAAAACTGTTTTTT,CAFRQGEGEKLFF
TRBD1,TRBV27,TRBJ2-5,-,TGTGCCAGCAGTTTAGGGACAGGGGCAGCGGCCCAGTACTTC,CASSLGTGAAAQYF
-,TRBV6-5,TRBJ2-7,-,TGTGCCAGCAGTTTAGACAGGCTTCCCTACGAGCAGTACTTC,CASSLDRLPYEQYF
TRBD2,TRBV6-2/TRBV6-3,TRBJ2-3,few,TGTGCCAGCAGTTGGACTAGCGGGAGCACAGATACGCAGTATTTT,CASSWTSGSTDTQYF
TRBD2,TRBV9,TRBJ2-3,-,TGTGCCAGCAGCGTAGCTAGCGGGAGGGCGGGAGATACGCAGTATTTT,CASSVASGRAGDTQYF
TRBD2,TRBV5-5,TRBJ2-7,-,TGTGCCAGCAGCTCTTCCCGGTCGGGAGGTGAGCAGTACTTC,CASSSSRSGGEQYF
-,TRBV2,TRBJ2-7,-,TGTGCCAGCAGACGGGAGCCCCCCTACGAGCAGTACTTC,CASRREPPYEQYF
-,TRBV19,TRBJ1-5,-,TGTGCCAGTTCAACTCACAGGCCCAGCCAGCCCCAGCATTTT,CASSTHRPSQPQHF
TRBD1,TRBV6-5,TRBJ1-1,-,TGTGCCAGCAGTTACTTCCGGGACAGGGAGCCCTTTTTT,CASSYFRDREPFF
-,TRBV4-1,TRBJ1-2,-,TGCGCCAGCAGCCATCCCTCAGGGCCTAACTATGGCTACACCTTC,CASSHPSGPNYGYTF
-,TRBV28,TRBJ1-6,-,TGTGCCAGCAGGAGCGGACTGACACGTTCACCCCTCCACTTT,CASRSGLTRSPLHF